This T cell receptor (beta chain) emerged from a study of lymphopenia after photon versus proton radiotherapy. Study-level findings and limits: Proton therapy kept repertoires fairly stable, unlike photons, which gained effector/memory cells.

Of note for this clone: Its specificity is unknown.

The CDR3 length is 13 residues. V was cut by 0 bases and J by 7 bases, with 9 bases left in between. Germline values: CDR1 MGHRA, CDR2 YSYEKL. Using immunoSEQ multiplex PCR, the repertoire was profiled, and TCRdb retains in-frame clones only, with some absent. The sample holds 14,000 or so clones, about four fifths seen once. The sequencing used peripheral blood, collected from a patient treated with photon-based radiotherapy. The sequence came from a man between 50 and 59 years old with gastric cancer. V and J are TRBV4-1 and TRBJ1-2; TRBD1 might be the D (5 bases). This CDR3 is CASSQDGGLGYTF. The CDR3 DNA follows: TGCGCCAGCAGCCAAGACGGGGGTCTTGGCTACACCTTC.